The entry below gives a single T cell receptor (beta chain) sequence along with its context. Its target is unknown. A read error is the likely source, as a far larger clone sits one nucleotide away. CDR1 is SGHVS and CDR2 is FNYEAQ in the germline V gene. V lost 1 base to trimming and J lost 8 bases, with 6 bases between them. The CDR3 length is 12 residues. The data originate from a study of read filtering for tumor transcriptome and immune sequencing. Study information: TCR-mapped reads were about 3.5 to 11 million with IR-seq versus roughly 80 to 1,300 with RNA-seq. Study-wide points: Compared with RNA-seq, IR-seq gave much higher clonotype depth and reliability.

The library was built from approximately 400 ng RNA with molecular barcoded adaptors for alpha/delta and beta/gamma chains. TCRdb called the reads again in MiXCR, with one record for every CDR3 protein. The sample records 43,000 or so distinct CDR3 sequences, roughly a fifth being singletons. The sample was a population of CD138-negative cells sorted from bone marrow. This rearrangement joins TRBV7-6 to TRBJ2-1, with D unclear. This TCR derives from a donor aged 40 or over with multiple myeloma. The CDR3 spells CASSLGFDEQFF. The CDR3 DNA reads as TGTGCCAGCAGCTTAGGTTTCGATGAGCAGTTCTTC. The full variable domain, in which reference TRBV7-6 and TRBJ2-1 provide the parts outside the CDR3, is GAGVSQSPRYKVTKRGQDVALRCDPISGHVSLYWYRQALGQGPEFLTYFNYEAQQDKSGLPNDRFSAERPEGSISTLTIQRTEQRDSAMYRCASSLGFDEQFFGPGTRLTVL.